Listed here are 14 T cell receptor beta chains from one sample, sequenced in a study of chemoradiotherapy in HPV16-positive cancers. Profiled with immunoSEQ multiplex PCR; TCRdb holds only in-frame clones, not every one. The sample lists about 13,000 clones; about 85% were seen once. The sequences come from blood, collected from a patient who underwent chemoradiotherapy. The receptors were sampled from a human donor with HPV-associated anogenital cancer.

The chain combines TRBV6-5 with TRBJ1-6, with D uncertain. Germline-derived CDR1 and CDR2 are MNHEY and SVGAGI. Between the trimmed V and J ends, which lost 2 bases and 7 bases, there was a span of 9 bases. This CDR3 contains 14 residues. This CDR3 is CASSYEGHNSPLHF. The CDR3, as DNA: TGTGCCAGCAGTTACGAAGGCCACAATTCACCCCTCCACTTT.

The chain joins TRBV6-6 to TRBJ2-7; D gene unclear. Per germline, CDR1 MNHNY and CDR2 SVGAGI (reference sequence). V lost 2 bases and J lost 1, with 15 bases in between. This CDR3 comprises 16 residues. The CDR3 DNA reads TGTGCCAGCAGTTACCCCCGGCAGTTGCGGTCCTACGAGCAGTACTTC. Protein product: CASSYPRQLRSYEQYF.

The count of this clone is one. The genes are TRBV5-1 and TRBJ2-7; 7 nucleotides match TRBD1. The CDR3 contains 15 residues. Germline V gene sequence: CDR1 SGHRS, CDR2 YFSETQ. V lost 1 base to trimming and J lost 6 bases; unmatched junction nucleotides: 10. As DNA, the CDR3 is TGCGCCAGCAGCTTGCGACAGGGAAGTAGAGGCGAGCAGTACTTC. Its translation: CASSLRQGSRGEQYF.

This clone appeared once. This chain links TRBV2 with TRBJ1-1; 10 bases agree with TRBD1. This CDR3 is 13 amino acids long. CDR1 SNHLY and CDR2 FYNNEI come from the germline V gene. The V segment lost 4 bases and the J segment 8 bases; nucleotides outside the gene matches: 4. The CDR3 sequence: CASSARDRGEAFF. Written as DNA, the CDR3 is TGTGCCAGCAGTGCCCGGGACAGGGGAGAAGCTTTCTTT.

The genes are TRBV27 and TRBJ2-3; TRBD1 aligns across 9 bases. The germline CDR1 and CDR2 sequences are MNHEY and SMNVEV (reference sequence). This CDR3 is 16 amino acids long. V dropped 3 bases and J dropped 1; count of bases not matched to a gene: 5. This CDR3 is CASSLRGDRGTDTQYF. In nucleotides, the CDR3 is TGTGCCAGCAGTTTGAGGGGGGACAGGGGCACAGATACGCAGTATTTT.

Only one count was recorded for this clone. The rearrangement links TRBV19 to TRBJ1-6; 10 bases line up with TRBD1. The CDR3 is 15 residues long. The germline V gene encodes CDR1 LNHDA and CDR2 SQIVND (reference sequence). J lost 10 bases, V lost 5 bases, and 8 bases had no gene match. The CDR3 loop reads CASSSGQGVGSPLHF. CDR3 nucleotide sequence: TGTGCCAGTAGTTCCGGACAGGGGGTGGGGTCACCCCTCCACTTT.

This chain links TRBV20-1 with TRBJ1-1, with D unresolved. The CDR3 runs 11 residues. Germline V gives CDR1 DFQATT, CDR2 SNEGSKA (reference sequence). V lost 1 base to trimming and J lost 1 base, with 1 base between them. The CDR3 here is CSARGNTEAFF. The DNA for the CDR3 is TGCAGTGCTAGAGGGAACACTGAAGCTTTCTTT.

The chain recombines TRBV12-5 with TRBJ2-3; possibly TRBD2 for D (5 bases). V was trimmed by 3 bases and J by 1 base, leaving 11 bases between them. The CDR3 length is 15 residues. The germline V gene encodes CDR1 LGHNT and CDR2 FRNRAP. This chain's CDR3 is CASGLGNGGTDTQYF. CDR3 in DNA: TGTGCTAGTGGTTTAGGTAACGGGGGCACAGATACGCAGTATTTT. Drawing the rest from reference TRBV12-5 and TRBJ2-3, the complete variable domain is DARVTQTPRHKVTEMGQEVTMRCQPILGHNTVFWYRQTMMQGLELLAYFRNRAPLDDSGMPKDRFSAEMPDATLATLKIQPSEPRDSAVYFCASGLGNGGTDTQYFGPGTRLTVL.

In its sample, this clone was seen once. The chain couples TRBV7-8 to TRBJ1-2, with 9 bases identical to TRBD1. The V gene end was trimmed by 5 bases and the J gene end by 0 bases; junction bases not matched to a gene: 4. This CDR3 spans 15 amino acids. Germline loops: CDR1 SGHVS, CDR2 FQNEAQ. The CDR3 DNA follows: TGTGCCAGCAGCCTAGGACAGGGGCCTAACTATGGCTACACCTTC. Translated, it gives CASSLGQGPNYGYTF. Full variable domain (remainder filled in from reference TRBV7-8 and TRBJ1-2): GAGVSQSPRYKVAKRGQDVALRCDPISGHVSLFWYQQALGQGPEFLTYFQNEAQLDKSGLPSDRFFAERPEGSVSTLKIQRTQQEDSAVYLCASSLGQGPNYGYTFGSGTRLTVV.

This rearrangement joins TRBV11-2 to TRBJ2-7, with D possibly TRBD2 on 5 matching bases. Trimming removed 4 bases at V and 0 bases at J, with 10 bases between. The CDR3 is 14 residues long. In germline, CDR1 is SGHAT, CDR2 FQNNGV. In nucleotides, the CDR3 is TGTGCCAGCAGCTGGAAGGAGGCCTCCTACGAGCAGTACTTC. Translation: CASSWKEASYEQYF.

The chain employs TRBV7-2 and TRBJ1-4; 9 bases map to TRBD1. V shed 6 bases, J shed 4 bases, and the junction held 6 bases outside the gene matches. The CDR3 length is 15 residues. Looked up from germline, CDR1 is SGHTA and CDR2 is FQGNSA. CDR3 sequence reads: CASSASGQGNEKLFF. For the CDR3, the DNA is TGTGCCAGCAGTGCCTCGGGACAGGGTAATGAAAAACTGTTTTTT.

This chain joins TRBV5-8 and TRBJ2-3; TRBD1 matches at 7 bases. The CDR3 spans 15 residues. The germline gives CDR1 SGHTS, CDR2 YDEGEE. The trim removed 1 base at V and 4 bases at J, leaving 6 bases unmatched. The CDR3 DNA reads TGTGCCAGCAGCTTGCGACAGGGTGGCGCAGATACGCAGTATTTT. Protein product: CASSLRQGGADTQYF.

This rearrangement joins TRBV19 to TRBJ2-2; 9 nucleotides line up with TRBD1. The CDR3 covers 15 residues. V gave up 9 bases and J gave up 4 bases; unmatched junction bases: 9. CDR1 is LNHDA, CDR2 SQIVND, per germline (reference sequence). The CDR3 DNA sequence: TGTGCCAGCCGAACAGGGGGCCAGGGCACCGGGGAGCTGTTTTTT. Amino acid sequence: CASRTGGQGTGELFF.

The rearrangement joins TRBV2 to TRBJ2-7; D may be TRBD2 (7 bases). The germline V gene encodes CDR1 SNHLY and CDR2 FYNNEI. The CDR3 has 14 amino acids. V was clipped by 6 bases and J by 0 bases, with 12 bases between them. The CDR3 sequence: CASRIGGPSYEQYF. CDR3 DNA: TGTGCCAGCAGGATCGGGGGGCCCTCCTACGAGCAGTACTTC.